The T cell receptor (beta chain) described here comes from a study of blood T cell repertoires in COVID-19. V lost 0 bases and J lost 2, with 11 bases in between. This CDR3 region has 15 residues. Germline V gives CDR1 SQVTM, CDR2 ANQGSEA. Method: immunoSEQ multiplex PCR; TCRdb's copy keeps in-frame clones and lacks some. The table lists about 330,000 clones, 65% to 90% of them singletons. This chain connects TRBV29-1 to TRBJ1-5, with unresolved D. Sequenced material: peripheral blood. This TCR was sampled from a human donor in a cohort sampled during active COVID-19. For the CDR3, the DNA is TGCAGCGTTGAAGATCCGACAAATGGCAATCAGCCCCAGCATTTT. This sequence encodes CSVEDPTNGNQPQHF. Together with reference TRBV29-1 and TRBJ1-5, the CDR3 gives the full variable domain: SAVISQKPSRDICQRGTSLTIQCQVDSQVTMMFWYRQQPGQSLTLIATANQGSEATYESGFVIDKFPISRPNLTFSTLTVSNMSPEDSSIYLCSVEDPTNGNQPQHFGDGTRLSIL.